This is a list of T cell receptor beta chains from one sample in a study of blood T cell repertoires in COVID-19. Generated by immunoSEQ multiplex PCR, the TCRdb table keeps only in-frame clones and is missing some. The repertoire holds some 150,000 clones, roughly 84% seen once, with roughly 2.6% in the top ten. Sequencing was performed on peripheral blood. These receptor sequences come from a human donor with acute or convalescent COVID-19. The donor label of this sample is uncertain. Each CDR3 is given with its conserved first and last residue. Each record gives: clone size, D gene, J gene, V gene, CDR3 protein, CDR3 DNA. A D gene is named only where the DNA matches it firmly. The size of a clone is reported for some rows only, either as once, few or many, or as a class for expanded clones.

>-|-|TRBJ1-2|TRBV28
CASMGANYGYTF
TGTGCCAGCATGGGAGCTAACTATGGCTACACCTTC
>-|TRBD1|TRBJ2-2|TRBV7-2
CASSPRQGARGELFF
TGTGCCAGCAGCCCCCGACAGGGGGCTAGGGGGGAGCTGTTTTTT
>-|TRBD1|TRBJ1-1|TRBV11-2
CASRSRTGRSEAFF
TGTGCCAGCAGGTCCCGGACAGGGCGGTCTGAAGCTTTCTTT
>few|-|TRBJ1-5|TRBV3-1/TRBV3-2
CASSQAGEIGQPQHF
TGTGCCAGCAGCCAAGCGGGGGAAATTGGTCAGCCCCAGCATTTT
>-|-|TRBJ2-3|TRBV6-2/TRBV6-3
CASSYSKPAGSDTQYF
TGTGCCAGCAGTTACTCGAAGCCTGCAGGTTCAGATACGCAGTATTTT
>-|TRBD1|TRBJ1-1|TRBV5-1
CASRDRAESAFF
TGCGCCAGCAGGGACAGGGCTGAATCTGCTTTCTTT
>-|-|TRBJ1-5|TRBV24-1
CATSEGGASNQPQHF
TGTGCCACCAGTGAGGGGGGGGCGAGCAATCAGCCCCAGCATTTT
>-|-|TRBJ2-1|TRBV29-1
CSVDTGNEQFF
TGCAGCGTTGATACCGGCAATGAGCAGTTCTTC
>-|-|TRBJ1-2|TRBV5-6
CASSLGGDYGYTF
TGTGCCAGCAGCTTAGGGGGAGACTATGGCTACACCTTC
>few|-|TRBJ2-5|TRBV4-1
CASSQEGGTETQYF
TGCGCCAGCAGCCAAGAGGGCGGGACGGAGACCCAGTACTTC
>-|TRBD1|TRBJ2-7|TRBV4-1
CASSQEKGTGLYEQYF
TGCGCCAGCAGCCAAGAAAAAGGGACAGGGCTCTACGAGCAGTACTTC
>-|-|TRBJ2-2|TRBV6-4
CASSARGGGELFF
TGTGCCAGCAGTGCGCGGGGCGGCGGGGAGCTGTTTTTT
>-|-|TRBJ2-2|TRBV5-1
CASSLDEGLPGELFF
TGCGCCAGCAGCTTGGATGAGGGCCTTCCCGGGGAGCTGTTTTTT
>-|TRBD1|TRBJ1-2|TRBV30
CAWSLQGPYGYTF
TGTGCCTGGAGTTTACAGGGGCCCTATGGCTACACCTTC
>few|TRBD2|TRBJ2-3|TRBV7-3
CASSLFGGADTQYF
TGTGCCAGCAGCTTATTCGGGGGGGCAGATACGCAGTATTTT
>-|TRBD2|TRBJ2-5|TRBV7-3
CASSPERGAQETQYF
TGTGCCAGCAGCCCAGAGCGGGGGGCCCAAGAGACCCAGTACTTC